This is a list of T cell receptor beta chains from one sample in a study of response to subunit inactivated influenza vaccine. TCRdb reprocessed the RT-PCR reads with MiXCR, giving one entry per CDR3 protein. The top ten hold 6% to 7% of the sample, which has about 700,000 distinct CDR3 sequences, around 13% seen once. The sample consisted of PBMCs from blood, taken less than 15 days before vaccination. Receptor source: a man aged 50 to 60 who received an inactivated influenza vaccine. Both conserved end residues are part of each CDR3. The order of the fields is D gene, J gene, clone size, V gene, CDR3 DNA, CDR3 protein. A D gene is named only where the DNA matches it firmly. Clone size is not always given. Where it is, it says once, few, many or a class for expanded clones.

d_call: -; j_call: TRBJ2-3; clone_size: -; v_call: TRBV12-3/TRBV12-4; cdr3_nt: TGTGCCAGCTGCTATTCAGATACGCAGTATTTT; cdr3_aa: CASCYSDTQYF
d_call: TRBD2; j_call: TRBJ2-3; clone_size: -; v_call: TRBV2; cdr3_nt: TGTGCCAGCAGTCCGAGGGGATTAGCGGGGGATTTCACAGATACGCAGTATTTT; cdr3_aa: CASSPRGLAGDFTDTQYF
d_call: TRBD1; j_call: TRBJ2-7; clone_size: -; v_call: TRBV11-2; cdr3_nt: TGTGCCAGCAGCCCCACGACAGGGGGAGTCTCCTACGAGCAGTACTTC; cdr3_aa: CASSPTTGGVSYEQYF
d_call: TRBD2; j_call: TRBJ2-5; clone_size: -; v_call: TRBV20-1; cdr3_nt: TGCAGTGCCGCGAGAGCGGGAGGAATCCAAGAGACCCAGTACTTC; cdr3_aa: CSAARAGGIQETQYF
d_call: TRBD2; j_call: TRBJ2-7; clone_size: -; v_call: TRBV3-1; cdr3_nt: TGTGCCAGCAGCTTTCTCCCAACTAGCGGGTCATACGAGCAGTACTTC; cdr3_aa: CASSFLPTSGSYEQYF
d_call: TRBD1; j_call: TRBJ2-2; clone_size: many; v_call: TRBV27; cdr3_nt: TGTGCCAGCAGTGGCGCCGGGACAGGGGGTATCGGGGAGCTGTTTTTT; cdr3_aa: CASSGAGTGGIGELFF
d_call: -; j_call: TRBJ2-5; clone_size: -; v_call: TRBV24-1; cdr3_nt: TGTGCCACCAGTGATACCTCGGGAGCGCAAGAGACCCACTACTTC; cdr3_aa: CATSDTSGAQETHYF
d_call: -; j_call: TRBJ1-4; clone_size: many; v_call: TRBV7-9; cdr3_nt: TGTGCCAGCCGGCAGAATGAAAAACTGTTTTTT; cdr3_aa: CASRQNEKLFF
d_call: -; j_call: TRBJ2-5; clone_size: few; v_call: TRBV2; cdr3_nt: TGTGCCAGCACCGGAGCCCACGAGACCCAGTACTTC; cdr3_aa: CASTGAHETQYF
d_call: -; j_call: TRBJ1-5; clone_size: few; v_call: TRBV20-1; cdr3_nt: TGCAGTGCAGAAAGGGGGGGGAATCAGCCCCAGCATTTT; cdr3_aa: CSAERGGNQPQHF
d_call: TRBD1; j_call: TRBJ2-1; clone_size: few; v_call: TRBV12-5; cdr3_nt: TGTGCTAGCACCGGACAGGGGAGGGGTGAGCAGTTCTTC; cdr3_aa: CASTGQGRGEQFF
d_call: -; j_call: TRBJ2-1; clone_size: few; v_call: TRBV15; cdr3_nt: TGTGCCACCAGCAGAGATATAGGGCGGGGTGGATACAATGAGCAGTTCTTC; cdr3_aa: CATSRDIGRGGYNEQFF
d_call: TRBD2; j_call: TRBJ2-2; clone_size: many; v_call: TRBV2; cdr3_nt: TGTGCCAGCAGTGAGGTAGCGGGGTACACCGGGGAGCTGTTTTTT; cdr3_aa: CASSEVAGYTGELFF
d_call: TRBD1; j_call: TRBJ1-3; clone_size: few; v_call: TRBV28; cdr3_nt: TGTGCCAGCAGAAAAAGACAGGGTAGCTCTGGAAACACCATATATTTT; cdr3_aa: CASRKRQGSSGNTIYF
d_call: TRBD2; j_call: TRBJ2-5; clone_size: -; v_call: TRBV6-2/TRBV6-3; cdr3_nt: TGTGCCAGCAGTACCGGGACTAGCGGGAGTCGGGAGACCCAGTACTTC; cdr3_aa: CASSTGTSGSRETQYF
d_call: TRBD2; j_call: TRBJ2-3; clone_size: -; v_call: TRBV30; cdr3_nt: TGTGCAAGGGGCGGGGGGGCTCTCCCAGATACGCAGTATTTT; cdr3_aa: CARGGGALPDTQYF
d_call: -; j_call: TRBJ2-1; clone_size: -; v_call: TRBV29-1; cdr3_nt: TGCAGCGTCCTATACAATGAGCAGTTCTTC; cdr3_aa: CSVLYNEQFF
d_call: -; j_call: TRBJ1-2; clone_size: few; v_call: TRBV6-1; cdr3_nt: TGTGCCAGCAGTGAAGGAGCGGGGGGTCCCTATGGCTACACCTTC; cdr3_aa: CASSEGAGGPYGYTF
d_call: -; j_call: TRBJ1-1; clone_size: few; v_call: TRBV4-1; cdr3_nt: TGCGCCAGCAGCCAAGATCGGGTGATGAACACTGAAGCTTTCTTT; cdr3_aa: CASSQDRVMNTEAFF
d_call: -; j_call: TRBJ2-3; clone_size: -; v_call: TRBV5-1; cdr3_nt: TGCGCCAGCAGCCCGGACGGGGTTTGGCCAGATACGCAGTATTTT; cdr3_aa: CASSPDGVWPDTQYF
d_call: -; j_call: TRBJ1-1; clone_size: few; v_call: TRBV5-6; cdr3_nt: TGTGCCAGCAGCTTGGGGGCAGGCACTCTCAGGGCTGAAGCTTTCTTT; cdr3_aa: CASSLGAGTLRAEAFF
d_call: -; j_call: TRBJ2-7; clone_size: many; v_call: TRBV29-1; cdr3_nt: TGCAGCGTTACCCCTACGGACAGCTACGAGCAGTACTTC; cdr3_aa: CSVTPTDSYEQYF
d_call: -; j_call: TRBJ2-7; clone_size: -; v_call: TRBV10-3; cdr3_nt: TGTGCCATCAGTGAGTCCCCAGGTCAGGGCGAGCAGTACTTC; cdr3_aa: CAISESPGQGEQYF
d_call: TRBD2; j_call: TRBJ2-5; clone_size: few; v_call: TRBV12-3/TRBV12-4; cdr3_nt: TGTGCCAGCAGTTTATTCCGGCGGGGGCAAGAGACCCAGTACTTC; cdr3_aa: CASSLFRRGQETQYF
d_call: -; j_call: TRBJ2-5; clone_size: few; v_call: TRBV20-1; cdr3_nt: TGCAGTGCCCCGGTCGGCCCCGCAGAGACCCAGTACTTC; cdr3_aa: CSAPVGPAETQYF
d_call: TRBD2; j_call: TRBJ2-5; clone_size: few; v_call: TRBV7-2; cdr3_nt: TGTGCCAGCAGCACTAGCGGGGGGGCCTTTGAGACCCAGTACTTC; cdr3_aa: CASSTSGGAFETQYF
d_call: -; j_call: TRBJ1-2; clone_size: -; v_call: TRBV6-5; cdr3_nt: TGTGCCAGCAGTTACTCTAACGGACGTCTGGGCTACACCTTC; cdr3_aa: CASSYSNGRLGYTF
d_call: TRBD1; j_call: TRBJ1-2; clone_size: -; v_call: TRBV28; cdr3_nt: TGTGCCAGCAGTTCAACCGGGACAGGGGATGGCTACACCTTC; cdr3_aa: CASSSTGTGDGYTF
d_call: TRBD1; j_call: TRBJ2-5; clone_size: -; v_call: TRBV6-2/TRBV6-3; cdr3_nt: TGTGCCAGCAGACATTATCTGGACAGGCAAGAGACCCAGTACTTC; cdr3_aa: CASRHYLDRQETQYF
d_call: -; j_call: TRBJ1-2; clone_size: many; v_call: TRBV29-1; cdr3_nt: TGCAGCGTCGGACAGACCTATGGCTACACCTTC; cdr3_aa: CSVGQTYGYTF
d_call: TRBD1; j_call: TRBJ1-2; clone_size: -; v_call: TRBV20-1; cdr3_nt: TGCAGTGCTGACCCACAGGGGATGGGTGGCTACACCTTC; cdr3_aa: CSADPQGMGGYTF
d_call: -; j_call: TRBJ1-1; clone_size: -; v_call: TRBV5-1; cdr3_nt: TGCGCCAGCAGCTTGGTAGGGGATCTGGCTTTCTTT; cdr3_aa: CASSLVGDLAFF
d_call: -; j_call: TRBJ2-6; clone_size: -; v_call: TRBV4-3; cdr3_nt: TGCGCCAGCAGCCAAGATCGTGCGGGTACCGGGGCCAACGTCCTGACTTTC; cdr3_aa: CASSQDRAGTGANVLTF
d_call: -; j_call: TRBJ2-1; clone_size: -; v_call: TRBV9; cdr3_nt: TGTGCCAGCAGCGTAGACGGGCGGGGAAGGGGTGAGCAGTTCTTC; cdr3_aa: CASSVDGRGRGEQFF
d_call: -; j_call: TRBJ2-1; clone_size: many; v_call: TRBV18; cdr3_nt: TGTGCCAGCTCACCAGGGTCCAATGAGCAGTTCTTC; cdr3_aa: CASSPGSNEQFF
d_call: -; j_call: TRBJ1-4; clone_size: -; v_call: TRBV6-1; cdr3_nt: TGTGCCAGCAGCCCACAATCCGGGGCATGGAAACTGTTTTTT; cdr3_aa: CASSPQSGAWKLFF
d_call: TRBD1; j_call: TRBJ2-6; clone_size: -; v_call: TRBV23-1; cdr3_nt: TGCGCCAGCTCCCGGACAGGTTCCTCTGGGGCCAACGTCCTGACTTTC; cdr3_aa: CASSRTGSSGANVLTF
d_call: -; j_call: TRBJ2-7; clone_size: many; v_call: TRBV11-2; cdr3_nt: TGTGCCAGCAGCTCCTACCTTTACGAGCAGTACTTC; cdr3_aa: CASSSYLYEQYF
d_call: -; j_call: TRBJ2-5; clone_size: many; v_call: TRBV29-1; cdr3_nt: TGCAGCGCAGAGAGGGGCCTCCAAGAGACCCAGTACTTC; cdr3_aa: CSAERGLQETQYF
d_call: -; j_call: TRBJ1-5; clone_size: -; v_call: TRBV12-3/TRBV12-4; cdr3_nt: TGTGCCAGCACCCTAGGGCGCGGCAATCAGCCCCAGCATTTT; cdr3_aa: CASTLGRGNQPQHF
d_call: -; j_call: TRBJ2-5; clone_size: -; v_call: TRBV15; cdr3_nt: TGTGCCACCAGCAGAGGCAGGGGCCCGACCCAGTACTTC; cdr3_aa: CATSRGRGPTQYF
d_call: TRBD1; j_call: TRBJ2-6; clone_size: -; v_call: TRBV10-3; cdr3_nt: TGTGCCACCCGGGGACAGAACGCTGGGGCCAACGTCCTGACTTTC; cdr3_aa: CATRGQNAGANVLTF
d_call: TRBD2; j_call: TRBJ2-7; clone_size: -; v_call: TRBV28; cdr3_nt: TGTGCCTCCTCTTGGTCTAGCGGGTACAACGAGCAGTACTTC; cdr3_aa: CASSWSSGYNEQYF
d_call: -; j_call: TRBJ2-1; clone_size: -; v_call: TRBV29-1; cdr3_nt: TGCAGCGTTGAAGATTTCCTCGGGAGCTCCTACAATGAGCAGTTCTTC; cdr3_aa: CSVEDFLGSSYNEQFF
d_call: -; j_call: TRBJ1-1; clone_size: few; v_call: TRBV10-2; cdr3_nt: TGCGCCAGCAGTGATGGGCAGTTGAACACTGAAGCTTTCTTT; cdr3_aa: CASSDGQLNTEAFF
d_call: -; j_call: TRBJ2-3; clone_size: few; v_call: TRBV7-8; cdr3_nt: TGTGCCAGCAGCTTAGAACTCGGGGAAGGTACGCAGTATTTT; cdr3_aa: CASSLELGEGTQYF
d_call: -; j_call: TRBJ1-3; clone_size: few; v_call: TRBV27; cdr3_nt: TGTGCCAGCAGTCGGAACAGGGTTGGAAACACCATATATTTT; cdr3_aa: CASSRNRVGNTIYF